The next 30 T cell receptor beta chains were all read from a single sample in a study of T cells in Graves' hyperthyroidism and ophthalmopathy. Amplified TCR beta CDR3 regions came from RNA transcripts. The primer set for the first-round RT-PCR of the TCR CDR3 was HTBI. TCRdb itself ran the multiplex PCR reads through MiXCR, one entry per CDR3 protein. The top ten clones hold around 30% of a sample with a few hundred thousand distinct CDR3 sequences, around 16% of them seen once. Material: blood. These receptors were taken from a woman younger than 35 with Graves' hyperthyroidism that later progressed to Graves' ophthalmopathy.

The genes are TRBV27 and TRBJ1-5, with TRBD1 as a possible D gene (5 bases). V lost 2 bases and J lost 6, with 11 bases in between. Germline assignment: CDR1 MNHEY and CDR2 SMNVEV (reference sequence). CDR3 length: 14 amino acids. In DNA, the CDR3 is TGTGCCAGCAGTTTAAGCAGGGTGGGTCAGCCCCAGCATTTT. Its translation: CASSLSRVGQPQHF.

The V and J genes are TRBV4-1 and TRBJ1-2; D unclear. The length of the CDR3 is 13 residues. V dropped 4 bases and J dropped 0 bases, with 6 bases sitting between them. Looked up from germline, CDR1 is MGHRA and CDR2 is YSYEKL. CDR3 DNA sequence: TGCGCCAGCAGCCGGGGAGCTAACTATGGCTACACCTTC. This sequence encodes CASSRGANYGYTF.

This chain links TRBV7-9 with TRBJ2-1, with TRBD2 matching 8 bases. This CDR3 region has 14 residues. CDR1 SEHNR and CDR2 FQNEAQ come from the germline V gene (reference sequence). V trimming: 5 bases; J trimming: 3 bases; junction bases outside the gene matches: 3. Here the CDR3 reads CASSRTSFYNEQFF. The CDR3 region has the DNA TGTGCCAGCAGCAGGACTAGCTTCTACAATGAGCAGTTCTTC. Complete variable domain (other parts from reference TRBV7-9 and TRBJ2-1): DTGVSQNPRHKITKRGQNVTFRCDPISEHNRLYWYRQTLGQGPEFLTYFQNEAQLEKSRLLSDRFSAERPKGSFSTLEIQRTEQGDSAMYLCASSRTSFYNEQFFGPGTRLTVL.

Points on this clonotype: A much larger clone sits a single nucleotide away, making a read error possible. This rearrangement joins TRBV29-1 to TRBJ2-1, with 7 bases that match TRBD2. Germline loops: CDR1 SQVTM, CDR2 ANQGSEA. This CDR3 has 16 amino acids. Written as DNA, the CDR3 is TGCAGCGTTGAACGACTAGCAGGTTACTCCTGCAATGAGCAGTTCTTC. Protein sequence: CSVERLAGYSCNEQFF.

This clonotype has at least ten counts. This chain uses TRBV6-1 with TRBJ2-7; a possible D gene is TRBD1 (10 bases). V gave up 8 bases and J gave up 3 bases, with 29 bases separating them. Germline CDR1 reads MNHNS; CDR2 reads SASEGT. The CDR3 has 18 residues. CDR3 nucleotides: TGTGCCAGCTGGGACGACAGGGGGCGCGGGAGGGGGAACTACGAGCAGTACTTC. Encoded protein: CASWDDRGRGRGNYEQYF.

The sample holds a few counts of this clonotype. The gene calls are TRBV10-3 and TRBJ2-7; 12 bases fit TRBD2. Germline loops: CDR1 ENHRY, CDR2 SYGVKD. The CDR3 is 16 amino acids. The J segment lost 2 bases and the V segment lost 6 bases, leaving 8 bases of the junction unmatched. The CDR3 DNA is TGTGCCATCAGACCTAGCGGGAGGGAAAGAGCCTACGAGCAGTACTTC. It encodes CAIRPSGRERAYEQYF.

This clonotype was found many times. The chain carries TRBV3-1 and TRBJ2-1; D is possibly TRBD2 (5 bases). In germline, CDR1 is LGHDT, CDR2 YNNKEL (reference sequence). The ends were cut back, 2 bases at V and 11 bases at J, with 13 bases in the middle. The CDR3 loop spans 13 amino acids. CDR3 sequence reads: CASSQRDYTKQFF. CDR3 DNA: TGTGCCAGCAGCCAACGAGACTATACAAAGCAGTTCTTC.

The chain is built from TRBV6-1 and TRBJ2-2, with TRBD1 identical over 9 bases. CDR1 is MNHNS and CDR2 is SASEGT in the germline V gene. V lost 6 bases, J lost 6 bases, and 5 bases stayed unmatched. The CDR3 is made up of 14 amino acids. CDR3 region: CASSRTGEAGELFF. Written as DNA, the CDR3 is TGTGCCAGCAGCAGGACAGGGGAGGCCGGGGAGCTGTTTTTT.

Ten or more counts support this clonotype. The chain couples TRBV3-1 to TRBJ2-7; TRBD2 aligns across 7 bases. This CDR3 is built from 13 residues. J gave up 5 bases and V 2 bases, and 3 bases lay outside the gene matches. CDR1 is LGHDT, CDR2 YNNKEL, per germline (reference sequence). In DNA, the CDR3 is TGTGCCAGCAGCCAAAGAGGGACTAACGAGCAGTACTTC. Translating gives CASSQRGTNEQYF.

This clonotype was picked up a small number of times. The chain employs TRBV29-1 and TRBJ2-1, with 14 nucleotides matching TRBD2. The length of the CDR3 is 15 residues. Germline loops: CDR1 SQVTM, CDR2 ANQGSEA. V trimming: 6 bases; J trimming: 7 bases; junction bases outside the gene matches: 8. The DNA of the CDR3 is TGCAGCGTGGTAGGGACTAGCGGGAGTCTGAATGAGCAGTTCTTC. Translated, it gives CSVVGTSGSLNEQFF.

This clonotype was detected ten times or more. The CDR3 DNA follows: TGTGCCAGCAATACTAGATCAGATACGCAGTATTTT. Encoded protein: CASNTRSDTQYF. The chain joins TRBV28 to TRBJ2-3, with D possibly TRBD2 on 5 matching bases. The V end lost 7 bases, the J end lost 4 bases, and 9 bases lay between the germline ends. The CDR3 is 12 amino acids. Per germline, CDR1 MDHEN and CDR2 SYDVKM.

This clonotype was seen many times. CDR3 in DNA: TGTGCCAGCAGCCGGGACAGGAGATACGAGCAGTACTTC. Translation gives CASSRDRRYEQYF. The chain employs TRBV2 and TRBJ2-7; 8 bases are shared with TRBD1. The CDR3 loop spans 13 amino acids. From germline, CDR1 is SNHLY and CDR2 FYNNEI. J lost 4 bases, V lost 6 bases, and 5 bases had no gene match.

Here the CDR3 reads CASSEWTGSRGSGSMNEQFF. The CDR3 bases are TGTGCCAGCAGTGAATGGACAGGGTCCCGGGGGAGCGGGAGCATGAATGAGCAGTTCTTC. V and J are TRBV25-1 and TRBJ2-1; D possibly uses TRBD1 or TRBD2 (8 bases each). V was clipped by 1 base and J by 7 bases, with 29 bases between them. Germline V gene sequence: CDR1 MGHDK, CDR2 SYGVNS. CDR3 length: 20 residues.

This clonotype showed up many times. This chain uses TRBV20-1 with TRBJ2-5; 9 bases are shared with TRBD1. V lost 3 bases, J lost 0 bases, and 5 bases stayed unmatched. Germline V lookup: CDR1 DFQATT, CDR2 SNEGSKA (reference sequence). The CDR3 runs to 15 residues. This chain's CDR3 is CSARWGTGNQETQYF. CDR3 DNA sequence: TGCAGTGCTAGGTGGGGGACAGGGAACCAAGAGACCCAGTACTTC.

This clonotype was detected many times. This sequence joins TRBV2 and TRBJ2-5, with 8 bases fitting TRBD1. Germline V gene lookup returns CDR1 SNHLY and CDR2 FYNNEI. This CDR3 region has 16 residues. V lost 0 bases, J lost 7 bases, and 10 bases stayed unmatched. The chain's CDR3 is CASSEAVGQGARTQYF. The CDR3 DNA sequence: TGTGCCAGCAGTGAAGCAGTCGGACAGGGCGCGCGGACCCAGTACTTC. The full variable domain, rest sourced from reference TRBV2 and TRBJ2-5, is EPEVTQTPSHQVTQMGQEVILRCVPISNHLYFYWYRQILGQKVEFLVSFYNNEISEKSEIFDDQFSVERPDGSNFTLKIRSTKLEDSAMYFCASSEAVGQGARTQYFGPGTRLLVL.

The gene calls are TRBV12-3 or TRBV12-4 and TRBJ2-3; 11 nucleotides line up with TRBD1. CDR3 size: 15 residues. V shed 4 bases, J shed 5 bases, and the junction held 5 bases outside the gene matches. CDR3 residues: CASSSTGTGGDTQYF. CDR3 nucleotide sequence: TGTGCCAGCAGTTCTACCGGGACAGGGGGAGATACGCAGTATTTT.

This clonotype has ten or more counts. The chain is built from TRBV7-8 and TRBJ2-2; TRBD1 is a possible D gene (5 bases). The CDR3 loop spans 17 amino acids. The V gene's germline CDR1 is SGHVS and CDR2 FQNEAQ. V lost 5 bases to trimming and J lost 0 bases, with 16 bases between them. The CDR3 loop reads CASSGGWGLSNTGELFF. CDR3 nucleotides: TGTGCCAGCAGCGGTGGGTGGGGCCTGTCGAACACCGGGGAGCTGTTTTTT.

In its sample, this clonotype was seen many times. The chain uses TRBV12-3 or TRBV12-4 and TRBJ2-1, with TRBD2 matching 7 bases. V gave up 3 bases and J gave up 10 bases; unmatched junction bases: 9. The CDR3 has 14 residues. DNA of the CDR3: TGTGCCAGCAGTTTCCTGGGGATCGGGGGGGAGCAGTTCTTC. As protein: CASSFLGIGGEQFF.

In its sample, this clonotype was seen a few times. The chain has TRBV19 and TRBJ2-3; D call uncertain. Germline V CDR1 and CDR2: LNHDA, SQIVND (reference sequence). This CDR3 is built from 15 residues. V was trimmed by 3 bases and J by 0 bases, leaving 10 bases between them. CDR3 protein: CASSMLLGSTDTQYF. In DNA form, the CDR3 reads TGTGCCAGTAGTATGCTTCTCGGGAGCACAGATACGCAGTATTTT.

This clonotype was found many times. The chain links TRBV6-2 or TRBV6-3 to TRBJ1-5; 12 nucleotides match TRBD1. V dropped 4 bases and J dropped 4; count of bases not matched to a gene: 8. Germline V lookup: CDR1 MNHEY, CDR2 SVGEGT. The CDR3 consists of 17 residues. The DNA of the CDR3 is TGTGCCAGCAGTTTTACCGGGACAGGGGGCAGGAATCAGCCCCAGCATTTT. As protein: CASSFTGTGGRNQPQHF.

This clonotype showed up many times. At one boundary the junction diverges from the germline segment, which might be a read error. J is TRBJ1-5 and V is TRBV7-2; D not certain. Germline V gene lookup returns CDR1 SGHTA and CDR2 FQGNSA. The CDR3 runs to 15 residues. CDR3 in amino acids: CASSVAEGMNQPQHF. CDR3 DNA: TGTGCCAGCAGCGTAGCTGAGGGTATGAATCAGCCCCAGCATTTT.

The gene calls are TRBV7-9 and TRBJ2-1, with 12 bases aligning to TRBD2. The ends lost 6 bases at V and 12 bases at J; junction bases unmatched: 6. This CDR3 is built from 13 residues. CDR1 and CDR2 (germline): SEHNR, FQNEAQ (reference sequence). The CDR3 reads CASSGLAGRWQFF. For the CDR3, the DNA is TGTGCCAGCAGTGGACTAGCGGGACGCTGGCAGTTCTTC.

Worth noting for this clonotype: A much larger clone lies one base from this, so it may be a read error. V gene TRBV20-1 combines with J gene TRBJ1-6; D unclear. The germline CDR1 and CDR2 sequences are DFQATT and SNEGSKA (reference sequence). This CDR3 region has 13 residues. The CDR3 loop is CSARPRELEPIHF. The CDR3 DNA reads as TGCAGTGCCAGACCGAGAGAGTTAGAACCCATCCACTTT.

The CDR3 sequence: CASSAEGLGSNEQYF. In DNA form, the CDR3 reads TGTGCCAGCAGCGCAGAGGGACTAGGAAGTAACGAGCAGTACTTC. The chain links TRBV9 to TRBJ2-7; 8 nucleotides agree with TRBD2. CDR1 and CDR2 (germline): SGDLS, YYNGEE. The CDR3 has 15 residues. Unmatched junction bases numbered 10, after V lost 3 bases and J lost 5 bases.

This clonotype came up a few times. The chain couples TRBV5-6 to TRBJ2-1; TRBD2 is a possible D gene (6 bases). This CDR3 region has 14 residues. Germline lookup yields CDR1 SGHDT and CDR2 YYEEEE. Trimming took 3 bases from V and 4 from J, leaving 11 bases between them. The CDR3: CASSWGGIYNEQFF. For the CDR3, the DNA is TGTGCCAGCAGCTGGGGCGGGATTTACAATGAGCAGTTCTTC.

J is TRBJ2-1 and V is TRBV3-1, with a weak D call TRBD2 (6 bases). CDR3 length: 15 residues. V dropped 0 bases and J dropped 3 bases, with 9 bases sitting between them. The germline CDR1 and CDR2 sequences are LGHDT and YNNKEL (reference sequence). In DNA, the CDR3 is TGTGCCAGCAGCCAAGAACGGGAGCTCTACAATGAGCAGTTCTTC. Its translation is CASSQERELYNEQFF.

This clonotype was seen ten or more times. The J gene is TRBJ2-2, the V gene TRBV13; D gene unclear. CDR3 length: 13 residues. The ends were cut back, 5 bases at V and 1 base at J, with 5 bases in the middle. The germline V gene has CDR1 PRHDT and CDR2 FYEKMQ (reference sequence). The CDR3 DNA follows: TGTGCCAGCAGCCCCGAGAACACCGGGGAGCTGTTTTTT. Residues: CASSPENTGELFF.

This chain uses TRBV10-3 with TRBJ2-7; 8 bases fit TRBD1. The CDR3 length is 15 residues. Germline CDR1 reads ENHRY; CDR2 reads SYGVKD. The junction had 10 bases not matched to a gene; V was cut back by 2 bases and J by 7 bases. The CDR3 loop reads CAISEQQQGVGEQYF. In nucleotides, the CDR3 is TGTGCCATCAGTGAGCAACAACAGGGGGTAGGTGAGCAGTACTTC.

This clonotype was detected ten times or more. The CDR3 protein is CASSLSGQGGNEQYF. CDR3 nucleotide sequence: TGTGCCAGCAGTTTATCGGGACAGGGGGGAAACGAGCAGTACTTC. The V and J genes are TRBV28 and TRBJ2-7, with 11 nucleotides matching TRBD1. The V segment lost 1 base and the J segment 5 bases; nucleotides outside the gene matches: 4. The CDR3 totals 15 residues. Looked up from germline, CDR1 is MDHEN and CDR2 is SYDVKM.

This clonotype was detected a few times. V usage is TRBV18 and J usage is TRBJ2-1; 9 nucleotides line up with TRBD1. The CDR3 spans 17 residues. The V gene end was trimmed by 3 bases and the J gene end by 0 bases; junction bases not matched to a gene: 6. The V gene's germline CDR1 is KGHSH and CDR2 LQKENI. The CDR3 bases are TGTGCCAGCTCACCGCTGGGACAGGGTCCCTCCTACAATGAGCAGTTCTTC. Translated: CASSPLGQGPSYNEQFF.